Presented here are 32 T cell receptor beta chains from one specimen sequenced in a study of regulatory T cells in long-lasting Graves disease. CDR3-region Arm-PCR and iRepertoire HTBI primers produced the TCR beta libraries. MiXCR was run by TCRdb on the multiplex PCR reads, yielding one entry per CDR3 protein. The sample includes a few hundred thousand distinct CDR3 sequences, roughly 23% seen only once; the top ten take about an eighth. Indicated time point: persistent/refractory GD, antithyroid drugs over 5 years with positive TRAb. From RNA extracted from PBMCs, the TCR library was made. Sequenced material: peripheral blood mononuclear cells (PBMCs), taken when the disease was refractory, from a patient treated with antithyroid drugs. Source of these receptors: a female donor with Graves disease.

This clonotype was seen only a few times. The chain couples TRBV6-1 to TRBJ1-5; tentative D call: TRBD1 (6 bases). The CDR3 length is 17 residues. CDR1 is MNHNS and CDR2 is SASEGT in the germline V gene. V shed 7 bases and J shed 7 bases, with 26 bases lying between them. CDR3 sequence reads: CASTWGGRRDGRQPQHF. Written as DNA, the CDR3 is TGTGCCAGCACTTGGGGGGGGCGCAGGGATGGACGGCAGCCCCAGCATTTT.

The rearrangement links TRBV12-3 or TRBV12-4 to TRBJ1-2; tentatively, D is TRBD1 (5 bases). The CDR3 is made up of 16 amino acids. Trimming pared 5 bases from V and 8 bases from J, leaving 24 bases between. For the CDR3, the DNA is TGTGCCAGCAGTCCGTCTAAGATAACCGGGACTCAGGGCTACACCTTC. Translation gives CASSPSKITGTQGYTF.

The J gene is TRBJ2-7, the V gene TRBV7-3; 10 nucleotides align to TRBD2. Germline V CDR1 and CDR2: SGHTA, FQGTGA. CDR3 length: 15 amino acids. V shed 4 bases and J 5 bases; nucleotides not matched to a gene: 8. This CDR3 reads CASSSQREGPHEQYF. CDR3 nucleotide sequence: TGTGCCAGCAGCTCGCAGCGGGAGGGCCCCCACGAGCAGTACTTC.

This sequence joins TRBV30 and TRBJ2-2; D remains ambiguous. Trimming shortened V by 0 bases and J by 1 base, and 6 bases separated the two germline ends. CDR3 size: 14 residues. Germline-derived CDR1 and CDR2 are GTSNPN and SVGIG (reference sequence). CDR3 amino acids: CAWSVYRNTGELFF. Here the CDR3 DNA reads TGTGCCTGGAGTGTATACAGGAACACCGGGGAGCTGTTTTTT.

This clonotype appeared a few times. This chain connects TRBV24-1 to TRBJ2-5; D perhaps matches TRBD2 (5 bases). V shed 5 bases and J shed 7 bases, with 13 bases lying between them. The CDR3 sequence is 13 residues long. From germline, CDR1 is KGHDR and CDR2 SFDVKD. CDR3 amino acids: CATSGEGYGTQYF. CDR3 nucleotides: TGTGCCACCAGTGGTGAGGGCTATGGGACCCAGTACTTC.

J is TRBJ1-1 and V is TRBV12-3 or TRBV12-4, with D uncertain. The CDR3 runs 13 residues. Trimming pared 7 bases from V and 1 base from J, leaving 10 bases between. The DNA of the CDR3 is TGTGCCAGCAATCCCGTGGAGAACACTGAAGCTTTCTTT. It is translated as CASNPVENTEAFF.

This clonotype was seen at least ten times. The chain recombines TRBV7-3 with TRBJ2-7; a weak D match, TRBD2 (6 bases). Trimming took 5 bases from V and 2 from J, leaving 16 bases between them. The CDR3 has 15 residues. Germline loops: CDR1 SGHTA, CDR2 FQGTGA. CDR3 nucleotide sequence: TGTGCCAGCAGCCCGTACGGGGGTGGCACCTACGAGCAGTACTTC. Encoded protein: CASSPYGGGTYEQYF.

The rearrangement links TRBV6-5 to TRBJ1-5; D gene uncertain. V lost 4 bases and J 3 bases, leaving 13 bases between the germline ends. CDR1 is MNHEY, CDR2 SVGAGI, per germline. The CDR3 length is 15 residues. CDR3 DNA sequence: TGTGCCAGCAGTTTAGGTCCAAGTTACAATCAGCCCCAGCATTTT. As protein: CASSLGPSYNQPQHF.

This chain links TRBV5-5 with TRBJ1-1, with 7 bases aligning to TRBD1. Germline V gives CDR1 SGHKS, CDR2 YYEKEE (reference sequence). The CDR3 sequence is 16 residues long. V lost 0 bases to trimming and J lost 4 bases; unmatched junction nucleotides: 9. The CDR3 bases are TGTGCCAGCAGCTTGGGCACAGGGGCGAAGGCCACTGAAGCTTTCTTT. This codes for CASSLGTGAKATEAFF.

This clonotype was seen many times. The chain carries TRBV28 and TRBJ2-7; TRBD1 matches at 10 bases. CDR1 is MDHEN, CDR2 SYDVKM, per germline. V trimming: 7 bases; J trimming: 1 base; junction bases outside the gene matches: 10. This CDR3 is 16 amino acids long. This CDR3 reads CASNPARGQGSYEQYF. CDR3 nucleotides: TGTGCCAGCAATCCCGCGAGGGGACAGGGGTCCTACGAGCAGTACTTC.

The V and J genes are TRBV25-1 and TRBJ1-1, with D possibly TRBD1 on 6 matching bases. The germline V gene has CDR1 MGHDK and CDR2 SYGVNS. V was cut by 0 bases and J by 6 bases, with 14 bases left in between. The CDR3 has 15 residues. In DNA form, the CDR3 reads TGTGCCAGCAGTGAATATCGGGGGGCGGTTGCTGAAGCTTTCTTT. It is translated as CASSEYRGAVAEAFF. The variable domain in full, with the rest retrieved from reference TRBV25-1 and TRBJ1-1, is EADIYQTPRYLVIGTGKKITLECSQTMGHDKMYWYQQDPGMELHLIHYSYGVNSTEKGDLSSESTVSRIRTEHFPLTLESARPSHTSQYLCASSEYRGAVAEAFFGQGTRLTVV.

This clonotype came up many times. The gene calls are TRBV28 and TRBJ2-2; the D is unclear. The CDR3 loop spans 14 amino acids. Germline lookup yields CDR1 MDHEN and CDR2 SYDVKM. Trimming left V 5 bases short and J 6 bases short, with 13 bases between. DNA for the CDR3: TGTGCCAGCAGTCACCCTCTAGTACCCGGGGAGCTGTTTTTT. Translation: CASSHPLVPGELFF.

This clonotype has only a few counts. The V gene is TRBV20-1, the J gene TRBJ1-4, with D tentatively TRBD1 (6 bases). The germline V gene encodes CDR1 DFQATT and CDR2 SNEGSKA (reference sequence). The CDR3 contains 13 residues. The V end lost 3 bases, the J end lost 5 bases, and 10 bases lay between the germline ends. The CDR3 sequence: CSARDSRNEKLFF. The DNA of the CDR3 is TGCAGTGCTAGGGACAGCCGGAATGAAAAACTGTTTTTT.

This clonotype was seen more than once but under ten times. This chain joins TRBV20-1 and TRBJ1-6; D is uncertain. V gave up 3 bases and J gave up 7 bases, with 10 bases separating them. The germline V gene encodes CDR1 DFQATT and CDR2 SNEGSKA (reference sequence). This CDR3 region has 13 residues. The CDR3 reads CSASKRRNSPLHF. The DNA for the CDR3 is TGCAGTGCTAGCAAGAGAAGGAATTCACCCCTCCACTTT.

In its sample, this clonotype was seen many times. V is TRBV28 and J is TRBJ2-7, with D perhaps matching TRBD1 (5 bases). The CDR3 contains 13 residues. The V end lost 3 bases, the J end lost 9 bases, and 15 bases lay between the germline ends. Germline values: CDR1 MDHEN, CDR2 SYDVKM. As DNA, the CDR3 is TGTGCCAGCAGTTTCCCGGACGCCAGGGCGCAGTACTTC. It is translated as CASSFPDARAQYF.

The rearrangement uses TRBV6-2 or TRBV6-3 and TRBJ2-3, with D possibly being TRBD1 (6 bases). Per germline, CDR1 MNHEY and CDR2 SVGEGT. The CDR3 sequence is 16 residues long. The V and J ends lost 2 bases and 0 bases respectively, with 12 bases between them. The CDR3 DNA is TGTGCCAGCAGTTACCTCACAGGGCCTAGCACAGATACGCAGTATTTT. Protein sequence: CASSYLTGPSTDTQYF.

The genes are TRBV7-9 and TRBJ2-7; 7 nucleotides align to TRBD2. Germline V gene data show CDR1 as SEHNR and CDR2 as FQNEAQ (reference sequence). The CDR3 is made up of 14 amino acids. V was clipped by 5 bases and J by 9 bases; unmatched bases: 13. This CDR3 is CASSQGAGVHGQYF. The CDR3 region has the DNA TGTGCCAGCAGCCAAGGCGCGGGAGTCCACGGGCAGTACTTC.

The chain employs TRBV5-1 and TRBJ2-7; the match to TRBD1 covers 10 bases. This CDR3 has 14 amino acids. In germline, CDR1 is SGHRS, CDR2 YFSETQ. The V gene end was trimmed by 4 bases and the J gene end by 7 bases; junction bases not matched to a gene: 8. The CDR3 DNA follows: TGCGCCAGCAGCGTCAGACAGGGGGCGCAGGAGCAGTACTTC. It yields the protein CASSVRQGAQEQYF.

In its sample, this clonotype was seen many times. This chain uses TRBV7-8 with TRBJ1-1; 7 bases line up with TRBD1. With 4 bases clipped from V and 0 bases from J, the junction kept 5 bases outside the gene matches. Germline CDR1 SGHVS, CDR2 FQNEAQ. The CDR3 runs 15 residues. CDR3 DNA: TGTGCCAGCAGCTACAGACAGGGAATGAACACTGAAGCTTTCTTT. Residues: CASSYRQGMNTEAFF.

Only a few counts were recorded for this clonotype. The chain couples TRBV6-1 to TRBJ1-6, with 9 positions matching TRBD1. The V and J ends lost 8 bases and 9 bases, in that order; junction bases with no gene match: 11. The CDR3 length is 15 residues. In germline, CDR1 is MNHNS, CDR2 SASEGT. The CDR3 protein is CASSPNRGLVSPLHF. In DNA form, the CDR3 reads TGTGCCAGCTCGCCCAACAGGGGGCTGGTTTCACCCCTCCACTTT.

This clonotype was seen ten or more times. This chain connects TRBV29-1 to TRBJ2-5, with D unresolved. V lost 1 base and J lost 5, with 11 bases in between. Germline-derived CDR1 and CDR2 are SQVTM and ANQGSEA. The CDR3 sequence is 13 residues long. CDR3 sequence (DNA): TGCAGCGTTGAAGGGTTGAGGAAGGAGACCCAGTACTTC. Encoded protein: CSVEGLRKETQYF.

The chain links TRBV7-9 to TRBJ2-3; TRBD1 agrees at 9 bases. CDR3 length: 16 amino acids. V lost 4 bases to trimming and J lost 6 bases; unmatched junction nucleotides: 11. Germline CDR1 SEHNR, CDR2 FQNEAQ (reference sequence). CDR3 nucleotides: TGTGCCAGCAGCTACACCGCGGGACAGGGTGGCGATACGCAGTATTTT. This encodes CASSYTAGQGGDTQYF.

The chain employs TRBV4-1 and TRBJ2-5, with D possibly TRBD1 on 5 matching bases. CDR1 MGHRA and CDR2 YSYEKL come from the germline V gene. The CDR3 totals 11 residues. Deletions cut 2 bases from V and 8 bases from J, with 6 bases between. CDR3 nucleotide sequence: TGCGCCAGCAGCCAACAGGGAACCCAGTACTTC. This codes for CASSQQGTQYF.

This clonotype was seen ten or more times. The chain links TRBV18 to TRBJ2-5; D remains unclear. The germline V and J ends were trimmed by 3 bases and 5 bases, with 10 bases remaining between them. The CDR3 covers 13 residues. CDR1 is KGHSH, CDR2 LQKENI, per germline. Here the CDR3 reads CASSPGLLETQYF. The CDR3 nucleotides are TGTGCCAGCTCACCCGGTCTTCTGGAGACCCAGTACTTC.

The rearrangement joins TRBV3-1 to TRBJ1-1, with D possibly being TRBD1 (5 bases). Per germline, CDR1 LGHDT and CDR2 YNNKEL (reference sequence). V was trimmed by 0 bases and J by 3 bases, leaving 11 bases between them. The CDR3 extends over 15 amino acids. CDR3 sequence reads: CASSQDWGRYTEAFF. CDR3 bases: TGTGCCAGCAGCCAAGATTGGGGGAGATACACTGAAGCTTTCTTT.

The sample holds many counts of this clonotype. This chain links TRBV28 with TRBJ2-7; 8 bases map to TRBD2. This CDR3 has 14 residues. V lost 3 bases to trimming and J lost 2 bases; unmatched junction nucleotides: 3. Germline V lookup: CDR1 MDHEN, CDR2 SYDVKM. The CDR3 DNA reads as TGTGCCAGCAGTTTCGGGCGGGGGGCCTACGAGCAGTACTTC. It translates to CASSFGRGAYEQYF.

This clonotype was observed at least ten times. The chain recombines TRBV6-2 or TRBV6-3 with TRBJ1-2; unclear D gene. CDR1 and CDR2 (germline): MNHEY, SVGEGT. This CDR3 region has 12 residues. Trimming removed 2 bases at V and 6 bases at J, with 7 bases between. For the CDR3, the DNA is TGTGCCAGCAGTTACGTCCGGGATGGCTACACCTTC. The encoded protein is CASSYVRDGYTF.

The sample holds a few counts of this clonotype. V usage is TRBV6-2 or TRBV6-3 and J usage is TRBJ1-2; maybe TRBD1 (5 bases). This CDR3 is built from 13 residues. V was cut by 0 bases and J by 6 bases, with 8 bases left in between. Looked up from germline, CDR1 is MNHEY and CDR2 is SVGEGT. This CDR3 is CASSYSTGDGYTF. CDR3 nucleotides: TGTGCCAGCAGTTACTCGACGGGGGATGGCTACACCTTC.

This clonotype was counted between two and nine times. The chain is built from TRBV29-1 and TRBJ1-1; D unclear. CDR1 is SQVTM, CDR2 ANQGSEA, per germline. V was shortened by 7 bases and J by 2 bases, with 20 bases between the two germline ends. The CDR3 covers 15 residues. The CDR3 is CSALTHLRSNTEAFF. The CDR3 bases are TGCAGCGCCCTGACCCACCTCAGGTCTAACACTGAAGCTTTCTTT.

The J gene is TRBJ2-7, the V gene TRBV6-2 or TRBV6-3; 12 positions match TRBD2. The J segment lost 5 bases and the V segment lost 1 base, leaving 9 bases of the junction unmatched. Looked up from germline, CDR1 is MNHEY and CDR2 is SVGEGT. The CDR3 runs 17 residues. DNA of the CDR3: TGTGCCAGCAGTTACTTTCAGACTAGCGGGAGTCCCCACGAGCAGTACTTC. Its translation is CASSYFQTSGSPHEQYF.

This clonotype came up a few times. This chain connects TRBV2 to TRBJ2-7, with unresolved D. Germline assignment: CDR1 SNHLY and CDR2 FYNNEI. V gave up 7 bases and J gave up 2 bases, with 12 bases separating them. This CDR3 has 13 residues. This chain's CDR3 is CASTLTVTYEQYF. The CDR3 nucleotides read TGTGCCAGCACTTTGACGGTAACCTACGAGCAGTACTTC.

The table lists this clonotype with a count of one. This is likely an artifact of a read error, given a far larger clone one base away. The chain combines TRBV6-2 or TRBV6-3 with TRBJ2-2; tentative D call: TRBD2 (6 bases). Germline V gene lookup returns CDR1 MNHEY and CDR2 SVGEGT. CDR3 size: 13 residues. Trimming removed 5 bases from V and 12 bases from J, with 16 bases in between. The DNA for the CDR3 is TGTGCCAGCAGTCCCTCGGGACTCTGGAAGCTGTTTTTT. Translated, it gives CASSPSGLWKLFF.